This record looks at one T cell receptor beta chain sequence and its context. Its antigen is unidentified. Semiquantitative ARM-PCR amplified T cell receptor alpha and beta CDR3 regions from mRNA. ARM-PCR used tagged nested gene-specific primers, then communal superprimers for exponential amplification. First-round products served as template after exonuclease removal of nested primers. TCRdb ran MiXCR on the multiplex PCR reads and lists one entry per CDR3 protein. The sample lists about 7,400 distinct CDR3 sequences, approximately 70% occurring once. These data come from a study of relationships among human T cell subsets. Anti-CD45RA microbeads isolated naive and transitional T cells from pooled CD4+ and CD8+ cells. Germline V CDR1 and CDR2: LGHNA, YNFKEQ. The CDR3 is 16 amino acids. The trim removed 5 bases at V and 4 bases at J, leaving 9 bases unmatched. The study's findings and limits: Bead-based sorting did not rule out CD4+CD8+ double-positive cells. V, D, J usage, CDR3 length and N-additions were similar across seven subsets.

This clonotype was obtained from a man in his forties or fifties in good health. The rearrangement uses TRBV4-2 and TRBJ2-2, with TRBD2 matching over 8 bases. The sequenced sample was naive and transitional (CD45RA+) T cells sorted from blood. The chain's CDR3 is CASSYRTSQSTGELFF. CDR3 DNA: TGTGCCAGCAGCTACCGGACTAGCCAGAGCACCGGGGAGCTGTTTTTT.